This TCR beta chain was captured by sequencing in a study of cytomegalovirus exposure and HLA in healthy donors. On this clone itself: Its specificity is unknown. This CDR3 is also generated by other DNA sequences in the sample.

The CDR3 has 15 residues. The trim removed 3 bases at V and 1 base at J, leaving 3 bases unmatched. Germline V gene sequence: CDR1 MGHRA, CDR2 YSYEKL. Study findings and constraints: Among the sequence variants, a highly shared cluster was likely an artifact of sequencing. Another analysis was done later, and it associated roughly 15,000 TCR beta sequences with HLA alleles at 0.05 false discovery rate.

Use of 60 Vbeta and 13 Jbeta primers characterized the PCR. Repertoires were generated with immunoSEQ multiplex PCR, while TCRdb's copy carries only in-frame clones and drops some. The table has roughly 150,000 clones, over 80% seen once; the top ten hold about 1.2%. The clonotype was recovered from a boy aged 2 to 9 in good health and CMV-seronegative. Source material: PBMCs. The chain employs TRBV4-1 and TRBJ1-1; 9 positions agree with TRBD1. The CDR3 nucleotides read TGCGCCAGCAGCCACGGGACAGGGCGGAACACTGAAGCTTTCTTT. Translation: CASSHGTGRNTEAFF.